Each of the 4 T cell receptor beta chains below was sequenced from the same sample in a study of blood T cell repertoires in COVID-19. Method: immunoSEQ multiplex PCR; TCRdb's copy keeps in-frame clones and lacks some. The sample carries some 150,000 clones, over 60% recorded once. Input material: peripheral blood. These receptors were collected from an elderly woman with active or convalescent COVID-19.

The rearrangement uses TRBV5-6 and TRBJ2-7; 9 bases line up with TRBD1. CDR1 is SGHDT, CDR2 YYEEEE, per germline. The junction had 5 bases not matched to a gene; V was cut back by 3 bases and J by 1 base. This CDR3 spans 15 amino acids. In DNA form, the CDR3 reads TGTGCCAGCAGCTGGACCGGGACAGGGTCCTACGAGCAGTACTTC. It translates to CASSWTGTGSYEQYF.

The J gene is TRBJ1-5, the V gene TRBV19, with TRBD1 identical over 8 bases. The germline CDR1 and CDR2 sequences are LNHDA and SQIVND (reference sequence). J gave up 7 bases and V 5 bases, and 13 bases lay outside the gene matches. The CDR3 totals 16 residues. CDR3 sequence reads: CASSSKPDRDRQPQHF. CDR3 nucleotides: TGTGCCAGTAGTTCTAAGCCGGACAGGGACAGGCAGCCCCAGCATTTT.

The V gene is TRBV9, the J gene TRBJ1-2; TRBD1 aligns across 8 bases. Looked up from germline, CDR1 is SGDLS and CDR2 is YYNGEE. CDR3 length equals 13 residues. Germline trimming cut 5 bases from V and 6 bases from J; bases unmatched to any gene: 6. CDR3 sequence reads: CASSTTGANGYTF. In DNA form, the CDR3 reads TGTGCCAGCAGTACGACAGGGGCTAATGGCTACACCTTC.

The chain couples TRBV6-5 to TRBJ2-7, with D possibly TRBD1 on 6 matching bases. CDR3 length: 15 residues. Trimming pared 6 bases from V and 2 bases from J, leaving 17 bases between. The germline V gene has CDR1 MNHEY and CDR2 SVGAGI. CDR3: CASRDQQGYTYEQYF. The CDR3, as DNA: TGTGCCAGCAGAGACCAACAGGGCTACACCTACGAGCAGTACTTC.